The clone carrying this TCR beta chain has at least ten counts. Its antigen is undetermined. The CDR3 runs to 16 residues. Trimming stripped 3 bases from V and 2 bases from J, with 15 bases between. The V gene's germline CDR1 is MNHEY and CDR2 SMNVEV (reference sequence). This entry comes from a study of response to subunit inactivated influenza vaccine. Whole-study results and caveats: Every seasonal influenza vaccination brings in few new T cells, the authors suggested.

Each CDR3 protein is one row after TCRdb ran MiXCR on the RT-PCR reads. The sample yields around 200,000 distinct CDR3 sequences, around 9.2% seen once. The rearrangement uses TRBV27 and TRBJ2-3; the D gene is possibly TRBD2 (6 bases). This receptor was identified in a man between 45 and 60 years old who received an inactivated influenza vaccine. The source material was non-naive T cells sorted from PBMCs, sampled on the day of vaccination. This chain's CDR3 is CASSFLGEAATDTQYF. CDR3 nucleotide sequence: TGTGCCAGCAGTTTCCTAGGGGAGGCCGCCACAGATACGCAGTATTTT.